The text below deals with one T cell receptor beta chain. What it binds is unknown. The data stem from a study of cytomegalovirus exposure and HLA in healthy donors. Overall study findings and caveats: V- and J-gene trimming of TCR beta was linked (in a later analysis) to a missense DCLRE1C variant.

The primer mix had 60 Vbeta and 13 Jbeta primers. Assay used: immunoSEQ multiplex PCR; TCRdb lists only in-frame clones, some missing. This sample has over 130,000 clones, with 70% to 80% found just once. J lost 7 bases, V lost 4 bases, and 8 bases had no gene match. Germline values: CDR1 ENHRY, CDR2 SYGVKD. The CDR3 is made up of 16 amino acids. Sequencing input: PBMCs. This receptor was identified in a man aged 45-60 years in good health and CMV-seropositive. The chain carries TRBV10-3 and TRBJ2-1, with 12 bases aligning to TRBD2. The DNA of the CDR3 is TGTGCCATCAGTGTTCTAGCGGGAGGGCCATCAAATGAGCAGTTCTTC. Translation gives CAISVLAGGPSNEQFF.